Reported below is one TCR beta chain. This clone was counted only a few times. What antigen it recognizes has not been identified. Nothing much larger sits one base from this clone, and base qualities are not available. These data originate in a study of shared clonotypes between healthy human individuals (dated by TCRdb to 2018 to 2021). Broadly, across the study: The cohort comprised a couple of women and a few men aged 18 to 49 years. The study deeply sequenced blood TCR repertoires of about 5 healthy adults to estimate repertoire size and the extent of clonotype sharing between individuals. To increase sequencing depth and limit assay-specific biases, different laboratories used diverse techniques to prepare libraries and sequence TCR repertoires. Between about 0.94 and 10 billion PBMCs per donor were obtained by leukapheresis. The study at large found these results: Pairwise subsampling led to the expectation that sequencing depth would affect the degree of clonotype sharing among donors. Sampling was restricted to blood, and TCR repertoires in tissue are likely to differ from TCR repertoires in blood. The small number of donors limited the genetic and exposure-history diversity represented.

TCR CDR3 regions were amplified from genomic DNA by multiplex PCR using the deep immunoSEQ assay. Genomic DNA extracted from each cell subset was distributed evenly over all wells of several immunoSEQ 96-well plates, and each plate served as one replicate. For unsorted PBMC, each replicate PCR was loaded with roughly 330 ng genomic DNA, equivalent to about 30,000 T cell genomes. Ten immunoSEQ deep assay plates were used to sequence unsorted PBMC genomic DNA. The purified libraries were quantified using a Qubit 3.0 fluorometer, sized with a Bioanalyzer 2100, and then quantified again using the KAPA Library Quantification kit. Every immunoSEQ 96-well plate was sequenced on a separate single-read 150-cycle Illumina NextSeq 550 flow cell. As for the original processing: Because the immunoSEQ output held only junctional sequences and lacked quality scores, the filtering could not match the filtering applied to full-length reads. To assign V/J genes and CDR3, sequences were annotated using PyIR, a Python wrapper for IgBLAST v1.9, with IMGT germline references. Any read was removed if the V/J assignment was weak (E-value above 1e-6), the CDR3 was missing, or the read contained stop codons, out-of-frame junctions, or ambiguous translated residues. A V3J clonotype was defined by an identical inferred V gene, J gene, and CDR3 amino acid sequence. The percentage overlap between two repertoires was calculated by dividing the number of shared unique clonotypes by the size of the smaller repertoire. Richness of each repertoire was evaluated using RTK rarefaction, the Chao1 estimator, and Recon v2.1 estimates of unobserved clonotypes. This immuneACCESS table, as held by TCRdb, lists in-frame sequences with V and J called but not all clones. Of the missing ones, under half trace to an unresolved V gene in checked studies; the others have no known cause. From that table come the V and J calls and clone size; the DNA was used to work out D and trimming. Counted in this sample were fewer than 650,000 clones; 70% to 80% of them appeared once. Of the sample, around 13% falls within the top ten clones.

Donors were healthy HIV-negative adults with no recently reported acute infections or vaccinations. Every donor was a Caucasian adult residing in Nashville, Tennessee, USA. For unsorted samples, 90 million or so PBMCs were counted and genomic DNA was extracted with the QIAamp DNA Blood Mini kit. After blood collection by leukapheresis, PBMCs were isolated using Ficoll-Histopaque density gradient centrifugation and then cryopreserved in the vapor phase of liquid nitrogen. From the cysteine up to the phenylalanine, the CDR3 has a length of 15 residues. Only the CDR3 region is kept as DNA, spanning 45 bases read in frame from base 1. For this chain, trimming is 0 bases at the V end and 5 bases at the J end, and the number of junction bases without a gene match is 5. CDR1 is given as SGHTA and CDR2 as FQGNSA, both from the germline V gene.

Here the chain combines TRBV7-2 and TRBJ2-7, with 9 bases aligning to TRBD2. This TCR was sampled from a woman aged 40 to 55 in good health. Some clones in this sample may be carry-over from other donors' samples. Sequencing was performed on PBMCs. The DNA sequence is given as TGTGCCAGCAGCTTAGCGGTAGCGGGAGTACACGAGCAGTACTTC. Translated, it gives CASSLAVAGVHEQYF.